Described below is a single T cell receptor (beta chain) sequence and its context. Its specificity is unknown. The germline V gene has CDR1 MNHEY and CDR2 SVGAGI. V lost 2 bases, J lost 0 bases, and 4 bases lay in between. This CDR3 contains 13 residues. Naive CD45RA+ and memory CD45RA-negative subsets were split from CD4+ cells. The sample comes from a study of shared clonotypes between healthy human individuals. Across the whole study: Three plates were used per donor for CD4 naive, three for CD4 memory, two for CD8 naive and one for CD8 memory. Study-wide findings and caveats: Across subsets, estimated richness was generally greater for naive than for memory populations. Researchers sampled only blood; tissue repertoires likely differ.

Profiling relied on immunoSEQ multiplex PCR, and the TCRdb table lists in-frame clones only, not all of them. The table shows approximately 2.5 million clones, with 93% occurring only once. Sequences were obtained from naive CD4+ T cells from PBMCs. Regarding subset: CD45RA+ positively selected. The genes are TRBV6-5 and TRBJ1-2; unclear D gene. The sequence was obtained from a man between 18 and 29 years old in good health. Some clones in this sample may be carry-over from other donors' samples. CDR3 protein: CASSYDPNYGYTF. In DNA form, the CDR3 reads TGTGCCAGCAGTTACGACCCTAACTATGGCTACACCTTC.